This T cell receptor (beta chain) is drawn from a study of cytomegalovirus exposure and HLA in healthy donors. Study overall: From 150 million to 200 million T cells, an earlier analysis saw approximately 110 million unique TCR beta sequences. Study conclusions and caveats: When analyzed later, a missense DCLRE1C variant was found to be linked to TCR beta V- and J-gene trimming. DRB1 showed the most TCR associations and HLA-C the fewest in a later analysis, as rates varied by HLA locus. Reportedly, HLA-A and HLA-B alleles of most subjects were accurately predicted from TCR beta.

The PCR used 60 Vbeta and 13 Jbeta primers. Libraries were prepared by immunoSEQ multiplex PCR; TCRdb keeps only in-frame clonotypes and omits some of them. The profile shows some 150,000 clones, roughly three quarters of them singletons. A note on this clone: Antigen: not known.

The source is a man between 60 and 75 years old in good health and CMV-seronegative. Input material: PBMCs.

CDR3 sequence (DNA): TGTGCCAGTAGCTCGGGATACCAAGAGACCCAGTACTTC. Translation gives CASSSGYQETQYF. This rearrangement joins TRBV19 to TRBJ2-5, with D perhaps matching TRBD2 (5 bases). The V and J ends lost 6 bases and 0 bases respectively, with 8 bases between them. The CDR3 totals 13 residues. Germline V gene sequence: CDR1 LNHDA, CDR2 SQIVND (reference sequence).